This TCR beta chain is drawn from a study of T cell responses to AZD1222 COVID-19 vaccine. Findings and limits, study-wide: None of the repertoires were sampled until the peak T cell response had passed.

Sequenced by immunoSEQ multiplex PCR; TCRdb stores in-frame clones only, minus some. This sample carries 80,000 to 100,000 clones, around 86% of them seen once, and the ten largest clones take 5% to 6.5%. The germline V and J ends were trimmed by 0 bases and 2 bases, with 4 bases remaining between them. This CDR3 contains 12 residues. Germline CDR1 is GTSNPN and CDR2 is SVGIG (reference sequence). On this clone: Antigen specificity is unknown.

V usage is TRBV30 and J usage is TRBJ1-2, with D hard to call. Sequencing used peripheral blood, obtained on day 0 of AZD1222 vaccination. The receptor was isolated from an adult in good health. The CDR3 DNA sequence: TGTGCCTGGAGTGTCCAAAACTATGGCTACACCTTC. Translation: CAWSVQNYGYTF. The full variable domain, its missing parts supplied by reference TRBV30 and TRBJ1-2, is SQTIHQWPATLVQPVGSPLSLECTVEGTSNPNLYWYRQAAGRGLQLLFYSVGIGQISSEVPQNLSASRPQDRQFILSSKKLLLSDSGFYLCAWSVQNYGYTFGSGTRLTVV.